The 16 T cell receptor beta chains presented below share a single source sample, sequenced in a study of blood T cells in healthy people across ages. Primed by a sample-barcoded 5' primer and a J-beta primer mix, a second PCR proceeded for about 6 to 12 cycles. Each CDR3 protein gets one entry after TCRdb re-called the 5' RACE reads with MiXCR. This sample has roughly 1 million distinct CDR3 sequences, with about 25% found just once. The sample was also reused in another study, on T cells of mothers and their children.

Material for sequencing was blood. Every receptor here comes from a girl aged 2 to 9 in good health.

V usage is TRBV6-2 or TRBV6-3 and J usage is TRBJ2-5; weak D call: TRBD2 (6 bases). The closer fit of TRBJ2-1 to the DNA end suggests the J call may be wrong. CDR1 and CDR2 (germline): MNHEY, SVGEGT. This CDR3 contains 12 residues. Here the CDR3 DNA reads TGTGCCAGCAGTTACGTAGGGAGGGAGCAGTTCTTC. Translating it yields CASSYVGREQFF.

This chain joins TRBV28 and TRBJ2-1; 9 nucleotides line up with TRBD1. Trimming removed 6 bases from V and 1 base from J; junction bases left unmatched: 7. The CDR3 consists of 16 residues. The germline gives CDR1 MDHEN, CDR2 SYDVKM. The CDR3 coding sequence is TGTGCCAGCAGCCCACAGGGGGCAGTTTCCTACAATGAGCAGTTCTTC. This encodes CASSPQGAVSYNEQFF.

This clonotype was counted many times. This sequence joins TRBV29-1 and TRBJ2-4; 7 bases are a match to TRBD1. The germline CDR1 and CDR2 sequences are SQVTM and ANQGSEA. The V and J ends lost 3 bases and 0 bases, in that order; junction bases with no gene match: 11. The CDR3 is 17 residues long. The CDR3 sequence: CSVETGTAGLAKNIQYF. The CDR3 region has the DNA TGCAGCGTTGAGACAGGGACAGCTGGGCTAGCCAAAAACATTCAGTACTTC.

This clonotype was observed a few times. The CDR3 DNA is TGTGCCAGCAGCGGTAGCGGGGCCGGGGAGACCCAGTACTTC. This sequence encodes CASSGSGAGETQYF. The genes are TRBV7-6 and TRBJ2-5, with 8 bases that match TRBD2. V lost 5 bases and J lost 5; bases outside the gene matches: 7. This CDR3 is 14 amino acids long. Per the germline V gene, CDR1 is SGHVS and CDR2 is FNYEAQ. Complete variable domain (other parts from reference TRBV7-6 and TRBJ2-5): GAGVSQSPRYKVTKRGQDVALRCDPISGHVSLYWYRQALGQGPEFLTYFNYEAQQDKSGLPNDRFSAERPEGSISTLTIQRTEQRDSAMYRCASSGSGAGETQYFGPGTRLLVL.

Here the CDR3 reads CASTVAGPTYEQYF. For the CDR3, the DNA is TGTGCCAGCACCGTAGCGGGGCCTACCTACGAGCAGTACTTC. The chain carries TRBV6-5 and TRBJ2-7; 8 bases are shared with TRBD2. Unmatched junction bases numbered 7, after V lost 7 bases and J lost 2 bases. Germline V CDR1 and CDR2: MNHEY, SVGAGI. The CDR3 extends over 14 amino acids.

This clonotype has only a few counts. The chain carries TRBV4-3 and TRBJ2-3; D remains unclear. V dropped 3 bases and J dropped 6 bases, with 13 bases sitting between them. This CDR3 has 14 amino acids. The germline V gene encodes CDR1 LGHNA and CDR2 YSLEER. This CDR3 is CASSQDFLGDTQYF. The CDR3 DNA reads as TGCGCCAGCAGCCAGGATTTTTTGGGGGATACGCAGTATTTT.

The chain employs TRBV29-1 and TRBJ1-2; D unclear. CDR1 is SQVTM, CDR2 ANQGSEA, per germline. This CDR3 contains 12 residues. Deletions cut 5 bases from V and 6 bases from J, with 13 bases between. The CDR3 sequence is CSVRTLWNGYTF. The CDR3 DNA follows: TGCAGCGTTCGGACCCTATGGAATGGCTACACCTTC.

The chain employs TRBV7-2 and TRBJ2-7; D could derive from TRBD1 or TRBD2 (5 bases each). V was cut by 6 bases and J by 8 bases, with 23 bases left in between. Germline V gene lookup returns CDR1 SGHTA and CDR2 FQGNSA. This CDR3 is 15 amino acids long. The CDR3 loop reads CASRPSRDGTTKQYF. The CDR3 DNA reads as TGTGCCAGCAGACCATCGAGGGACGGAACTACGAAGCAGTACTTC.

This clonotype has more than one count but fewer than ten. This chain connects TRBV19 to TRBJ1-1; D unresolved. Germline loops: CDR1 LNHDA, CDR2 SQIVND (reference sequence). The CDR3 spans 10 residues. Trimming pared 4 bases from V and 6 bases from J, leaving 3 bases between. CDR3 sequence reads: CASSSAEAFF. CDR3 DNA: TGTGCCAGTAGTAGTGCTGAAGCTTTCTTT.

This clonotype occurred a few times. The rearrangement joins TRBV7-9 to TRBJ1-6, with D perhaps TRBD1 (6 bases). Germline V gene data show CDR1 as SEHNR and CDR2 as FQNEAQ (reference sequence). CDR3 length: 15 residues. Trimming removed 9 bases at V and 0 bases at J, with 12 bases between. CDR3 in amino acids: CASADSSSYNSPLHF. For the CDR3, the DNA is TGTGCCAGTGCGGACAGCAGCTCCTATAATTCACCCCTCCACTTT.

The V call is TRBV7-9, the J call TRBJ1-1; no clear D gene. The CDR3 is made up of 13 amino acids. The germline V gene has CDR1 SEHNR and CDR2 FQNEAQ (reference sequence). V was trimmed by 7 bases and J by 4 bases, leaving 13 bases between them. CDR3 bases: TGTGCCAGCAACCCCCAGGCATCCACTGAAGCTTTCTTT. This translates into CASNPQASTEAFF. Variable domain in full (rest from reference TRBV7-9 and TRBJ1-1): DTGVSQNPRHKITKRGQNVTFRCDPISEHNRLYWYRQTLGQGPEFLTYFQNEAQLEKSRLLSDRFSAERPKGSFSTLEIQRTEQGDSAMYLCASNPQASTEAFFGQGTRLTVV.

Ten or more counts support this clonotype. The chain has TRBV28 and TRBJ2-3; the match to TRBD1 covers 10 bases. The CDR3 totals 15 residues. CDR1 and CDR2 (germline): MDHEN, SYDVKM. The V and J ends lost 6 bases and 3 bases, in that order; junction bases with no gene match: 6. The CDR3 DNA sequence: TGTGCCAGCAGCGTACGACAGGGGGCTACAGATACGCAGTATTTT. Its protein product is CASSVRQGATDTQYF.

This clonotype was counted a few times. V usage is TRBV20-1 and J usage is TRBJ2-3; TRBD2 matches at 7 bases. The V segment lost 0 bases and the J segment 2 bases; nucleotides outside the gene matches: 11. Germline lookup yields CDR1 DFQATT and CDR2 SNEGSKA (reference sequence). CDR3 length: 17 amino acids. The CDR3 region is CSARDELLAVTTDTQYF. The CDR3 nucleotides are TGCAGTGCTAGAGATGAGCTTCTAGCGGTAACCACAGATACGCAGTATTTT.

The chain recombines TRBV6-6 with TRBJ2-1, with 7 bases lining up with TRBD1. The DNA matches TRBJ2-5 better at its end, which makes the J call doubtful. Looked up from germline, CDR1 is MNHNY and CDR2 is SVGAGI (reference sequence). The CDR3 length is 14 residues. The CDR3, as DNA: TGTGCCAGCACCGACCCCAGGGGGAAGGAGACCCAGTACTTC. Its translation: CASTDPRGKETQYF.

Only one count was recorded for this clonotype. The rearrangement joins TRBV7-2 to TRBJ2-5, with a tentative D call TRBD1 (5 bases). The DNA end favors TRBJ2-7, so the J call may be wrong. Germline assignment: CDR1 SGHTA and CDR2 FQGNSA. The CDR3 extends over 14 amino acids. The CDR3 DNA follows: TGTGCCAGCAGCTTATTATTTTCAGGGTACGAGCAGTACTTC. It specifies CASSLLFSGYEQYF.

The gene calls are TRBV25-1 and TRBJ2-7; a weak D match, TRBD1 (5 bases). Germline CDR1 reads MGHDK; CDR2 reads SYGVNS. The V end was cut by 8 bases, the J end by 6 bases, with 11 bases between. This CDR3 region has 11 residues. In DNA form, the CDR3 reads TGTGCCAGCCTTTCAGGGTCCGAGCAGTACTTC. This gives the protein CASLSGSEQYF.